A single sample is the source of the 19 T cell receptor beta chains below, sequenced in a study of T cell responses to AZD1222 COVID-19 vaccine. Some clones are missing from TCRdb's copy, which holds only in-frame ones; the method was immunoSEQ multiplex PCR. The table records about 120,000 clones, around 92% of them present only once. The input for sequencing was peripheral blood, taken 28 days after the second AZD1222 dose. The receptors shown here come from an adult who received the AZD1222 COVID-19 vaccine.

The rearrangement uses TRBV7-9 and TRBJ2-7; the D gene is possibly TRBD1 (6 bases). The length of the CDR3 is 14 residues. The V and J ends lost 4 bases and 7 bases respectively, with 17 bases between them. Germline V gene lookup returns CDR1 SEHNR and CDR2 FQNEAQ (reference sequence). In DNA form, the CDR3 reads TGTGCCAGCAGCTCGGACCTTCCGAGGGGGGAGCAGTACTTC. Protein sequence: CASSSDLPRGEQYF.

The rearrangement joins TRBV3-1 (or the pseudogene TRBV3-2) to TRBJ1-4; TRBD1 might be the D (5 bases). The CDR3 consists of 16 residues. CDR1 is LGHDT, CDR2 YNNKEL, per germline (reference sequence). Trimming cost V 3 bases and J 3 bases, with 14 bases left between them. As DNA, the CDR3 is TGTGCCAGCAGCCACCTCTTTGGGGGTGCTAATGAAAAACTGTTTTTT. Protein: CASSHLFGGANEKLFF.

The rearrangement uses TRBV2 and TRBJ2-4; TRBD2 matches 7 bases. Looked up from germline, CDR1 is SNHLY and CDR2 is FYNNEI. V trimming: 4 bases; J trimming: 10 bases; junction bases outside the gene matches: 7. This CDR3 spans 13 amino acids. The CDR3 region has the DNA TGTGCCAGCAGTGTCGAGCGGGGAGGGATTCAGTACTTC. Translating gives CASSVERGGIQYF.

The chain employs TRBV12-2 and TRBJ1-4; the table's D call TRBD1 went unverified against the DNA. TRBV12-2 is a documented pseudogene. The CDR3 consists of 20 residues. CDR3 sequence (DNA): TGTGCAAGTCGGCCTCAAGAGCCCACAGGGGCGACGACAACTAATGAAAAACTGTTTTTT. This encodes CASRPQEPTGATTTNEKLFF.

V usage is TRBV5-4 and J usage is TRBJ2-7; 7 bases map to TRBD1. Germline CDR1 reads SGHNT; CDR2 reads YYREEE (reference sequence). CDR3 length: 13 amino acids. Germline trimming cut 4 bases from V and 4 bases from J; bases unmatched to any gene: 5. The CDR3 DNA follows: TGTGCCAGCAGCAAGGGACAGTCGTACGAGCAGTACTTC. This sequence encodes CASSKGQSYEQYF.

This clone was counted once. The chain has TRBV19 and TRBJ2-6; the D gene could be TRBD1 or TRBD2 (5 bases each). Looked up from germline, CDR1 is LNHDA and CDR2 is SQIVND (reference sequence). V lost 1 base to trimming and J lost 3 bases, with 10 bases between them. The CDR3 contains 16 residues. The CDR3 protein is CASSIVRGDGANVLTF. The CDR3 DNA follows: TGTGCCAGTAGTATAGTTCGAGGGGATGGGGCCAACGTCCTGACTTTC. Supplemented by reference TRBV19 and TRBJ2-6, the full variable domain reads DGGITQSPKYLFRKEGQNVTLSCEQNLNHDAMYWYRQDPGQGLRLIYYSQIVNDFQKGDIAEGYSVSREKKESFPLTVTSAQKNPTAFYLCASSIVRGDGANVLTFGAGSRLTVL.

CDR3 DNA sequence: TGTGCCACAAACCCCGGGACTAGCGGGGACAATGAGCAGTTCTTC. Protein product: CATNPGTSGDNEQFF. The chain recombines TRBV6-5 with TRBJ2-1, with TRBD2 matching 13 bases. Losses at the gene ends were 10 bases for V and 5 bases for J; bases not matched to a gene: 8. The CDR3 runs to 15 residues. Germline V lookup: CDR1 MNHEY, CDR2 SVGAGI.

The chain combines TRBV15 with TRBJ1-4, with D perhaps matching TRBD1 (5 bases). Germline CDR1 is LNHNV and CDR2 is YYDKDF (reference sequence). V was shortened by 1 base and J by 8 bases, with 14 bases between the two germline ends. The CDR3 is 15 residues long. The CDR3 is CATSRGAQGAEKLFF. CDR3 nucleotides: TGTGCCACCAGCAGAGGGGCACAAGGGGCCGAAAAACTGTTTTTT. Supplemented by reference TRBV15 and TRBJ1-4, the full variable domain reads DAMVIQNPRYQVTQFGKPVTLSCSQTLNHNVMYWYQQKSSQAPKLLFHYYDKDFNNEADTPDNFQSRRPNTSFCFLDIRSPGLGDTAMYLCATSRGAQGAEKLFFGSGTQLSVL.

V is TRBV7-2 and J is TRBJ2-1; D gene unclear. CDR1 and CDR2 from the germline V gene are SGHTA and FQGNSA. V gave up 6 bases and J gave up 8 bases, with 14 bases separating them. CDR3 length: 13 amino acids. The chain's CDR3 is CASSRRVLDEQFF. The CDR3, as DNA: TGTGCCAGCAGTCGTCGTGTCCTAGATGAGCAGTTCTTC.

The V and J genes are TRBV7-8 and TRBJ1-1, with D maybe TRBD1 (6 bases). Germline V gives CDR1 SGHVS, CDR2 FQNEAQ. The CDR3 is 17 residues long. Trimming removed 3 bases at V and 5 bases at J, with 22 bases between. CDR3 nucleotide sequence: TGTGCCAGCAGCTTTCTCCTTGGCTTGGAGGGGGGGACTGAAGCTTTCTTT. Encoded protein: CASSFLLGLEGGTEAFF.

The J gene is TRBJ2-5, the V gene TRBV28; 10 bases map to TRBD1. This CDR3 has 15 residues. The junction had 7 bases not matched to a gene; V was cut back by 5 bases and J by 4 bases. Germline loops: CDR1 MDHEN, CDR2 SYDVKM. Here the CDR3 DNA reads TGTGCCAGCAGTCCAGGACAGGGGGTAGGAGAGACCCAGTACTTC. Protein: CASSPGQGVGETQYF.

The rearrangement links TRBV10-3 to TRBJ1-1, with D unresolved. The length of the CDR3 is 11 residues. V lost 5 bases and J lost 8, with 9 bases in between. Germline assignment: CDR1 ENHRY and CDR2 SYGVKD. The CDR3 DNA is TGTGCCATCAGTTCGACAAGGGAAGCTTTCTTT. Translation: CAISSTREAFF.

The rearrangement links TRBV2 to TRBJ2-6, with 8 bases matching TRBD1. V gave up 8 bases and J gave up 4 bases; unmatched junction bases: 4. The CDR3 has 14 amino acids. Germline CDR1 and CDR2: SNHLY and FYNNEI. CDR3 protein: CASRTGYGANVLTF. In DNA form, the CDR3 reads TGTGCCAGCCGGACAGGGTACGGGGCCAACGTCCTGACTTTC.

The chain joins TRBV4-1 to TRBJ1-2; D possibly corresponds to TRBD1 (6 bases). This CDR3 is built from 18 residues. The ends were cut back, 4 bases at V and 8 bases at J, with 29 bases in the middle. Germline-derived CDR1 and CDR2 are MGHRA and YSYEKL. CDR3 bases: TGCGCCAGCAGCCGAGACGCACAGGGAGTCCTCTCGGGGGGAGGCTACACCTTC. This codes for CASSRDAQGVLSGGGYTF.

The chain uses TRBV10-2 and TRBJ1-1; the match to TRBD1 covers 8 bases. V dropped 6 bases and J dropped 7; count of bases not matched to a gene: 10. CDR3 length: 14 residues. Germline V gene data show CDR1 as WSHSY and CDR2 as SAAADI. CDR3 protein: CASRDRATRSEAFF. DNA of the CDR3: TGCGCCAGCAGGGACAGGGCTACAAGAAGTGAAGCTTTCTTT.

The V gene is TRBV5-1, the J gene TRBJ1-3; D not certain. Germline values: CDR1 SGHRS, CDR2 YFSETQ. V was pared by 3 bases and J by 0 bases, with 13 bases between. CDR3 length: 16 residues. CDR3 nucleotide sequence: TGCGCCAGCAGCTCGAGTACCGGGAGCTCTGGAAACACCATATATTTT. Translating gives CASSSSTGSSGNTIYF. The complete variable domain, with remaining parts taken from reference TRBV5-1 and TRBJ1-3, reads KAGVTQTPRYLIKTRGQQVTLSCSPISGHRSVSWYQQTPGQGLQFLFEYFSETQRNKGNFPGRFSGRQFSNSRSEMNVSTLELGDSALYLCASSSSTGSSGNTIYFGEGSWLTVV.

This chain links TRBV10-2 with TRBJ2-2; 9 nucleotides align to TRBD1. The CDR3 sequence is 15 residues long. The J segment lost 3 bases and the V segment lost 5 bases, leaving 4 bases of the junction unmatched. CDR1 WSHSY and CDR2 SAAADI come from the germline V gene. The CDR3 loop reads CASSRDRVDTGELFF. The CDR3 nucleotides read TGCGCCAGCAGTCGGGACAGGGTGGACACCGGGGAGCTGTTTTTT.

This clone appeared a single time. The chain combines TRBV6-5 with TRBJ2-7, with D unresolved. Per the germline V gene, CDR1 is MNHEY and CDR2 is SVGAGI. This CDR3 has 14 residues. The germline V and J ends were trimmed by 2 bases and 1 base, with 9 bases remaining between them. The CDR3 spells CASSYDDTSYEQYF. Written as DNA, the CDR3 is TGTGCCAGCAGTTACGATGACACATCCTACGAGCAGTACTTC.

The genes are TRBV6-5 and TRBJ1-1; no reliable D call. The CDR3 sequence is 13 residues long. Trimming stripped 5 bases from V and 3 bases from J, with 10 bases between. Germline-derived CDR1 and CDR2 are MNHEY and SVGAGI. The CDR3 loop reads CASSPQRDTEAFF. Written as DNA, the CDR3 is TGTGCCAGCAGTCCTCAGAGGGACACTGAAGCTTTCTTT.